Presented here are 6 T cell receptor beta chains from one specimen sequenced in a study of cytomegalovirus exposure and HLA in healthy donors. Primers: 60 Vbeta forward and 13 Jbeta reverse. Measured with immunoSEQ multiplex PCR; TCRdb has only the in-frame clones, and not every one. The data hold some 130,000 clones, with 75% to 80% observed a single time. The sequenced sample consisted of PBMCs. The origin of the receptors is a woman aged 55-69 years in good health and CMV-seronegative.

This chain joins TRBV10-3 and TRBJ2-1, with 11 positions matching TRBD2. The J segment lost 7 bases and the V segment lost 4 bases, leaving 0 bases of the junction unmatched. There are 13 residues in the CDR3. CDR1 ENHRY and CDR2 SYGVKD come from the germline V gene. This CDR3 is CAISGTSGNEQFF. The CDR3, as DNA: TGTGCCATCAGTGGGACTAGCGGGAATGAGCAGTTCTTC.

The V call is TRBV10-3, the J call TRBJ1-5; TRBD1 matches at 7 bases. Germline V CDR1 and CDR2: ENHRY, SYGVKD. This CDR3 comprises 16 residues. V lost 4 bases and J lost 2; bases outside the gene matches: 8. The CDR3 reads CAISGNHTGGNQPQHF. The CDR3, as DNA: TGTGCCATCAGTGGAAATCACACAGGGGGCAATCAGCCCCAGCATTTT.

The V gene is TRBV6-1, the J gene TRBJ1-4; weak D call: TRBD1 (6 bases). The V end was cut by 1 base, the J end by 7 bases, with 13 bases between. There are 15 residues in the CDR3. Germline values: CDR1 MNHNS, CDR2 SASEGT. This CDR3 is CASSEGWKGVEKLFF. The DNA of the CDR3 is TGTGCCAGCAGTGAAGGTTGGAAGGGGGTTGAAAAACTGTTTTTT.

The rearrangement uses TRBV6-6 and TRBJ1-1; unclear D gene. This CDR3 has 11 amino acids. CDR1 and CDR2 from the germline V gene are MNHNY and SVGAGI (reference sequence). Trimming stripped 8 bases from V and 3 bases from J, with 7 bases between. The CDR3 is CASGRYTEAFF. The CDR3 nucleotides are TGTGCCAGCGGCCGCTACACTGAAGCTTTCTTT.

This rearrangement joins TRBV5-1 to TRBJ2-1, with 10 nucleotides matching TRBD2. Germline V lookup: CDR1 SGHRS, CDR2 YFSETQ. V shed 2 bases, J shed 2 bases, and the junction held 4 bases outside the gene matches. The CDR3 consists of 16 residues. CDR3: CASSLSSGSTYNEQFF. CDR3 coding DNA: TGCGCCAGCAGCTTATCTAGCGGGAGTACCTACAATGAGCAGTTCTTC.

In this sample, this clone turned up a few times. The gene calls are TRBV5-1 and TRBJ2-3, with D unresolved. The CDR3 length is 16 residues. Trimming took off 4 bases at V and 1 base at J, with 16 bases between the two ends. The germline CDR1 and CDR2 sequences are SGHRS and YFSETQ. CDR3 loop: CASSPTTGPGTDTQYF. CDR3 sequence (DNA): TGCGCCAGCAGCCCGACGACGGGTCCAGGCACAGATACGCAGTATTTT.